A selection of T cell receptor beta chains follows, all from one sample in a study of blood T cell repertoires in COVID-19. TCRdb keeps only in-frame clones here, not all; method: immunoSEQ multiplex PCR. The table shows about 59,000 clones, with around 91% occurring only once. Sample: peripheral blood. Source of these receptors: a human donor in a cohort sampled during active COVID-19. Each CDR3 is given with its conserved first and last residue. The D gene is left open where the match is weak. Clone size is not always given. Where it is, it says once, few, many or a class for expanded clones.

D gene	V gene	J gene	clone size	CDR3 protein	CDR3 DNA
NA	TRBV12-3/TRBV12-4	TRBJ2-5	NA	CASSTGETQYF	TGTGCCAGCAGTACCGGTGAGACCCAGTACTTC
NA	TRBV5-1	TRBJ2-1	NA	CASSIGRTDPVEQFF	TGCGCCAGCAGCATTGGCAGGACAGATCCCGTTGAGCAGTTCTTC
TRBD1	TRBV7-2	TRBJ1-5	few	CASSLVSDRGQHF	TGTGCCAGCAGCTTAGTCTCGGACAGGGGCCAGCATTTT
TRBD1	TRBV11-2	TRBJ2-7	once	CASSSDRGGEQYF	TGTGCCAGCAGCTCGGACAGGGGAGGCGAGCAGTACTTC
TRBD1	TRBV7-9	TRBJ2-3	once	CASSSTGGVADTQYF	TGTGCCAGCAGCTCCACAGGGGGCGTTGCAGATACGCAGTATTTT
NA	TRBV2	TRBJ2-7	NA	CASRGRYYPSYEQYF	TGTGCCAGCAGAGGTCGCTACTACCCGAGCTACGAGCAGTACTTC
NA	TRBV18	TRBJ2-1	NA	CASSPREGGLYNEQFF	TGTGCCAGCTCACCCCGAGAAGGAGGGCTCTACAATGAGCAGTTCTTC
NA	TRBV7-9	TRBJ2-7	NA	CASSLVAGLGEQYF	TGTGCCAGCAGCTTAGTGGCGGGACTGGGAGAGCAGTACTTC
TRBD2	TRBV9	TRBJ2-1	NA	CASSVAGGGQNEQFF	TGTGCCAGCAGCGTAGCGGGGGGGGGCCAAAATGAGCAGTTCTTC
NA	TRBV11-3	TRBJ2-3	NA	CASSLVLGGTDTQYF	TGTGCCAGCAGCTTAGTACTCGGGGGCACAGATACGCAGTATTTT
NA	TRBV27	TRBJ1-5	NA	CASSPGFYTGSNQPQHF	TGTGCCAGCAGCCCCGGGTTCTACACAGGTAGCAATCAGCCCCAGCATTTT
TRBD2	TRBV28	TRBJ2-1	NA	CASSLLAGGSNEQFF	TGTGCCAGCAGTTTACTAGCGGGAGGAAGCAATGAGCAGTTCTTC
TRBD2	TRBV9	TRBJ2-3	NA	CASSTSAGPTDTQYF	TGTGCCAGCAGCACCTCAGCGGGACCCACAGATACGCAGTATTTT